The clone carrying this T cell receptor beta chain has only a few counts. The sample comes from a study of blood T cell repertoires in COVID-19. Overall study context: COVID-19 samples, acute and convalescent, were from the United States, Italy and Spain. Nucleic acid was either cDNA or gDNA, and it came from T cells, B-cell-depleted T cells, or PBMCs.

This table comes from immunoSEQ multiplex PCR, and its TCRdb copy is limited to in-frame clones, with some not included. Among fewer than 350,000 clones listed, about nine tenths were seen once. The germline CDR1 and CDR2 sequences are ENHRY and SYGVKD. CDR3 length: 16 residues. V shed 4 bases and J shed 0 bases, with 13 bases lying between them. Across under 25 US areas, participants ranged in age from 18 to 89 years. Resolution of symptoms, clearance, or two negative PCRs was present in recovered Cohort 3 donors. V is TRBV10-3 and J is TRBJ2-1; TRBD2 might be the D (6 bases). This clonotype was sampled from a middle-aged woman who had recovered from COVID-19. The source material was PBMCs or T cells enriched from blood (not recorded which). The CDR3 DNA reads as TGTGCCATCAGTGCACTAGCTTCTAGCTCCTACAATGAGCAGTTCTTC. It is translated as CAISALASSSYNEQFF.